This record concerns one TCR beta chain sequence. As yet, its antigen is unknown. Trimming cost V 3 bases and J 4 bases, with 4 bases left between them. The CDR3 covers 12 residues. Each single cDNA molecule received a unique molecular identifier. MiXCR, run by TCRdb on the 5' RACE reads, gives a single entry per CDR3 protein. The table lists about 70,000 distinct CDR3 sequences, 4.5% to 6% of them singletons. The data were taken from a study of early T cells in non-severe SARS-CoV-2 infection. Whole-study context: Sequencing targeted bulk RNA from unsorted whole blood, leaving chains unpaired.

Study findings and constraints: A preference for anti-spike CD8 responses marked VDJdb matching, which missed private and CD4 specificities.

The sequencing here drew on whole blood, taken at baseline. The rearrangement uses TRBV12-3 or TRBV12-4 and TRBJ1-3; D ambiguous. The clonotype originates from an adult who was a healthcare worker with PCR-confirmed SARS-CoV-2 infection or an uninfected control (not recorded which). The CDR3 nucleotides are TGTGCCAGCAGTTTGCCGGGAAACACCATATATTTT. It yields the protein CASSLPGNTIYF.